This T cell receptor (beta chain) comes out of a study of blood T cell repertoires in COVID-19. Study as a whole: Samples representing acute and convalescent COVID-19 were sourced from the United States, Italy and Spain. The analysed material was cDNA or gDNA that came from T cells, B-cell-depleted T cells, or PBMCs.

Original processing notes: Reference gene primer amplification yielded estimated nucleated cell counts. TCRdb's copy holds only in-frame clones and misses some; the assay was immunoSEQ multiplex PCR. The V and J calls and clone size come from that table; D and trimming were worked out from the DNA. The sample has approximately 350,000 clones; under 95% are singletons. CDR3 length equals 13 residues. V gave up 3 bases and J gave up 6 bases, with 11 bases separating them. CDR1 and CDR2 (germline): ENHRY, SYGVKD. Sequencing used peripheral blood. This clonotype was sampled from a woman under 30 who had recovered from COVID-19. The J gene is TRBJ1-2, the V gene TRBV10-3, with D uncertain. The CDR3: CAISDSGLNGYTF. The CDR3, as DNA: TGTGCCATCAGTGACTCGGGTCTCAATGGCTACACCTTC.